This passage covers 19 T cell receptor beta chains from one sample sequenced in a study of blood T cell repertoires in COVID-19. This table comes from immunoSEQ multiplex PCR, and its TCRdb copy is limited to in-frame clones, with some not included. The sample records approximately 230,000 clones, approximately 90% being singletons. Sequenced material: PBMCs or T cells enriched from blood (not recorded which). Receptors originate from a man between 18 and 35 years old who had recovered from COVID-19.

In this sample, this clone turned up a few times. Compared with germline, one end of the junction differs, possibly owing to a read error. The gene calls are TRBV4-1 and TRBJ2-3, with a tentative D call TRBD2 (6 bases). CDR3 size: 12 residues. Germline values: CDR1 MGHRA, CDR2 YSYEKL. The CDR3 sequence: CASSQEVGGTVF. The CDR3 DNA follows: TGCGCCAGCAGCCAAGAAGTTGGCGGGACCGTTTTT.

The chain carries TRBV6-5 and TRBJ2-3, with 8 bases that match TRBD1. CDR1 and CDR2 (germline): MNHEY, SVGAGI. This CDR3 spans 14 amino acids. Trimming took 4 bases from V and 8 from J; bases not matched to a gene: 8. CDR3 loop: CASSFDRGQGTQYF. CDR3 coding DNA: TGTGCCAGCAGTTTCGACAGGGGCCAGGGTACGCAGTATTTT.

The chain couples TRBV30 to TRBJ2-1; 10 bases map to TRBD2. V was pared by 2 bases and J by 0 bases, with 16 bases of the junction left unmatched. Germline assignment: CDR1 GTSNPN and CDR2 SVGIG (reference sequence). CDR3 length equals 20 residues. CDR3 sequence reads: CAWSPPPPSGGYYSYNEQFF. The CDR3 DNA is TGTGCCTGGAGTCCGCCCCCCCCTAGCGGGGGTTACTACTCCTACAATGAGCAGTTCTTC.

V usage is TRBV5-1 and J usage is TRBJ2-1; 7 bases line up with TRBD2. The J segment lost 10 bases and the V segment lost 4 bases, leaving 11 bases of the junction unmatched. Germline values: CDR1 SGHRS, CDR2 YFSETQ. The CDR3 spans 14 residues. The CDR3 here is CASSGGVTFGEQFF. The CDR3 bases are TGCGCCAGCAGCGGGGGGGTAACCTTCGGGGAGCAGTTCTTC.

The J gene is TRBJ2-3, the V gene TRBV7-3; TRBD2 matches 11 bases. The germline CDR1 and CDR2 sequences are SGHTA and FQGTGA. The CDR3 runs 19 residues. Trimming cost V 5 bases and J 1 base; bases outside gene matches: 14. CDR3 loop: CASSPGLAGGIWGTDTQYF. The CDR3 DNA follows: TGTGCCAGCAGCCCCGGGCTAGCGGGAGGAATTTGGGGCACAGATACGCAGTATTTT.

V is TRBV5-1 and J is TRBJ2-2; maybe TRBD1 (6 bases). V lost 2 bases to trimming and J lost 2 bases, with 10 bases between them. Germline V gene lookup returns CDR1 SGHRS and CDR2 YFSETQ. The CDR3 contains 15 residues. CDR3 sequence: CASSFGTPNTGELFF. The CDR3 coding sequence is TGCGCCAGCAGCTTCGGGACACCCAACACCGGGGAGCTGTTTTTT.

V is TRBV30 and J is TRBJ1-2; a possible D gene is TRBD1 (6 bases). The CDR3 spans 12 residues. Germline CDR1 and CDR2: GTSNPN and SVGIG (reference sequence). V lost 8 bases to trimming and J lost 7 bases, with 17 bases between them. The CDR3 spells CAGNREGSGYTF. CDR3 DNA sequence: TGTGCCGGCAACAGGGAGGGGAGTGGCTACACCTTC.

CDR3 protein: CASSPSDRSNQPQHF. CDR3 nucleotides: TGTGCCAGCAGTCCTTCGGACAGGTCCAATCAGCCCCAGCATTTT. The chain links TRBV28 to TRBJ1-5; 7 positions match TRBD1. The germline gives CDR1 MDHEN, CDR2 SYDVKM. V lost 5 bases, J lost 3 bases, and 7 bases stayed unmatched. The CDR3 totals 15 residues.

The rearrangement links TRBV27 to TRBJ2-1; a weak D match, TRBD1 (5 bases). In germline, CDR1 is MNHEY, CDR2 SMNVEV (reference sequence). V lost 4 bases and J 1 base, leaving 8 bases between the germline ends. The CDR3 consists of 14 residues. CDR3: CASSWAGSYNEQFF. In DNA form, the CDR3 reads TGTGCCAGCAGTTGGGCAGGGTCCTACAATGAGCAGTTCTTC.

This chain joins TRBV9 and TRBJ1-4; TRBD1 agrees at 9 bases. The CDR3 spans 15 residues. The germline CDR1 and CDR2 sequences are SGDLS and YYNGEE. V was pared by 4 bases and J by 8 bases, with 9 bases of the junction left unmatched. The CDR3 here is CASSPGRTGDEKLFF. In DNA form, the CDR3 reads TGTGCCAGCAGCCCCGGTAGGACAGGGGACGAAAAACTGTTTTTT.

The CDR3 nucleotides are TGTGCCAGCAGCGGGACTAGCGGGAGTTACAATGAGCAGTTCTTC. As protein: CASSGTSGSYNEQFF. The V call is TRBV7-6, the J call TRBJ2-1; 14 bases map to TRBD2. V shed 5 bases and J 4 bases; nucleotides not matched to a gene: 1. Germline V gene lookup returns CDR1 SGHVS and CDR2 FNYEAQ. The CDR3 sequence is 15 residues long.

CDR3 residues: CASSPQEQAKDEQYF. CDR3 DNA: TGTGCCAGCTCACCACAGGAACAGGCTAAGGACGAGCAGTACTTC. The J gene is TRBJ2-7, the V gene TRBV18; D might be TRBD1 (5 bases). This CDR3 has 15 amino acids. Germline lookup yields CDR1 KGHSH and CDR2 LQKENI. V lost 1 base and J lost 5, with 15 bases in between.

The rearrangement links TRBV10-3 to TRBJ2-7; D is unresolved. The germline CDR1 and CDR2 sequences are ENHRY and SYGVKD. The CDR3 totals 13 residues. V shed 2 bases and J shed 6 bases, with 11 bases lying between them. The CDR3 spells CAISEPILGEQYF. CDR3 nucleotides: TGTGCCATCAGTGAGCCGATACTTGGCGAGCAGTACTTC.

J is TRBJ2-3 and V is TRBV5-6; 7 positions match TRBD1. V was pared by 4 bases and J by 0 bases, with 8 bases of the junction left unmatched. The V gene's germline CDR1 is SGHDT and CDR2 YYEEEE. The CDR3 is 16 residues long. The CDR3 nucleotides are TGTGCCAGCAGCCACGGACAGGTCCTTAGCACAGATACGCAGTATTTT. Amino acid sequence: CASSHGQVLSTDTQYF.

The CDR3, as DNA: TGTGCCAGCAGGGAGACAGGGCACAACACCGGGGAGCTGTTTTTT. This gives the protein CASRETGHNTGELFF. This chain joins TRBV28 and TRBJ2-2, with TRBD1 matching 7 bases. This CDR3 region has 15 residues. Germline CDR1 is MDHEN and CDR2 is SYDVKM. The J segment lost 2 bases and the V segment lost 6 bases, leaving 6 bases of the junction unmatched. The variable domain in full, with the rest retrieved from reference TRBV28 and TRBJ2-2, is DVKVTQSSRYLVKRTGEKVFLECVQDMDHENMFWYRQDPGLGLRLIYFSYDVKMKEKGDIPEGYSVSREKKERFSLILESASTNQTSMYLCASRETGHNTGELFFGEGSRLTVL.

The chain is built from TRBV7-9 and TRBJ2-2, with D possibly matching TRBD1 (6 bases). CDR1 SEHNR and CDR2 FQNEAQ come from the germline V gene (reference sequence). Trimming left V 4 bases short and J 8 bases short, with 23 bases between. The CDR3 runs to 17 residues. This chain's CDR3 is CASSYRQVRATGGELFF. The CDR3 bases are TGTGCCAGCAGCTACCGACAGGTCCGGGCGACGGGAGGGGAGCTGTTTTTT. Full variable domain (rest looked up from reference TRBV7-9 and TRBJ2-2): DTGVSQNPRHKITKRGQNVTFRCDPISEHNRLYWYRQTLGQGPEFLTYFQNEAQLEKSRLLSDRFSAERPKGSFSTLEIQRTEQGDSAMYLCASSYRQVRATGGELFFGEGSRLTVL.

The rearrangement uses TRBV10-3 and TRBJ2-2; the match to TRBD2 covers 8 bases. V lost 10 bases and J lost 5; bases outside the gene matches: 9. The CDR3 runs 14 residues. Germline V gene sequence: CDR1 ENHRY, CDR2 SYGVKD. The CDR3 bases are TGTGCCACGGGGACGGGAGGGAGGACCGGGGAGCTGTTTTTT. As protein: CATGTGGRTGELFF.

The chain has TRBV5-1 and TRBJ2-7; possibly TRBD2 for D (6 bases). The V gene's germline CDR1 is SGHRS and CDR2 YFSETQ. The V and J ends lost 4 bases and 2 bases respectively, with 16 bases between them. CDR3 length: 15 amino acids. CDR3 sequence: CASSPGMGGAYEQYF. CDR3 coding DNA: TGCGCCAGCAGCCCGGGAATGGGGGGAGCCTACGAGCAGTACTTC.

The chain couples TRBV9 to TRBJ1-1, with 7 bases lining up with TRBD1. CDR1 and CDR2 from the germline V gene are SGDLS and YYNGEE. With 7 bases clipped from V and 3 bases from J, the junction kept 6 bases outside the gene matches. CDR3 length: 13 amino acids. CDR3 in DNA: TGTGCCAGCGCAAGGGACAGCTACACTGAAGCTTTCTTT. Translated, it gives CASARDSYTEAFF.